Sequencing of this TCR beta chain was carried out in a study of lymphopenia after photon versus proton radiotherapy. Study-wide findings and caveats: Authors raise, but do not show, better survival with proton therapy. Under photons, naive T cells and diversity fell while effector/memory populations rose. Post-nadir diversity loss with photons came from oligoclonal expansion, particularly CD8+ Temra cells.

Germline V gene data show CDR1 as SEHNR and CDR2 as FQNEAQ (reference sequence). The CDR3 contains 15 residues. V shed 6 bases and J shed 6 bases, with 17 bases lying between them. TCRdb's copy holds only in-frame clones and misses some; the assay was immunoSEQ multiplex PCR. This repertoire shows fewer than 50,000 clones, approximately 85% found once; its top ten account for 2.2%. On this clone itself: Its antigen remains unidentified.

This rearrangement joins TRBV7-9 to TRBJ2-2; weak D call: TRBD2 (6 bases). Source: peripheral blood, taken from a patient treated with photon-based radiotherapy. The clonotype originates from a man in his forties with gastric cancer. CDR3 sequence reads: CASRTDGGAAGELFF. The CDR3 DNA is TGTGCCAGCAGGACCGACGGGGGAGCGGCCGGGGAGCTGTTTTTT.